The next 8 T cell receptor beta chains were all read from a single sample in a study of cytomegalovirus exposure and HLA in healthy donors. Data came from immunoSEQ multiplex PCR; TCRdb stores just in-frame clones and leaves some out. The sample lists about 220,000 clones; just over 90% were seen once. The sample was PBMCs. The source of these receptors is a woman aged 18 to 35 in good health and CMV-seronegative.

This clone showed up just once. The chain carries TRBV9 and TRBJ2-1; no reliable D call. Germline V lookup: CDR1 SGDLS, CDR2 YYNGEE. The length of the CDR3 is 11 residues. Trimming cost V 0 bases and J 9 bases, with 4 bases left between them. CDR3 DNA sequence: TGTGCCAGCAGCGTAGCAGTTGAGCAGTTCTTC. Translating gives CASSVAVEQFF.

This clone was seen a single time. The chain couples TRBV7-8 to TRBJ2-7; TRBD2 aligns across 10 bases. Germline V gives CDR1 SGHVS, CDR2 FQNEAQ. This CDR3 has 16 residues. J was trimmed by 5 bases and V by 1 base; bases with no gene match: 8. The CDR3 DNA reads TGTGCCAGCAGCTTAGTGGCTAGCGGGAGACCTAACGAGCAGTACTTC. This codes for CASSLVASGRPNEQYF.

The chain couples TRBV30 to TRBJ1-1; the D gene is possibly TRBD1 (6 bases). V gave up 2 bases and J gave up 4 bases, with 11 bases separating them. CDR1 is GTSNPN and CDR2 is SVGIG in the germline V gene (reference sequence). The CDR3 runs 13 residues. CDR3 nucleotides: TGTGCCTGGAGTCGACAGGAAGGCACTGAAGCTTTCTTT. This codes for CAWSRQEGTEAFF. Complete variable domain (other parts from reference TRBV30 and TRBJ1-1): SQTIHQWPATLVQPVGSPLSLECTVEGTSNPNLYWYRQAAGRGLQLLFYSVGIGQISSEVPQNLSASRPQDRQFILSSKKLLLSDSGFYLCAWSRQEGTEAFFGQGTRLTVV.

The CDR3 sequence is CASSLQGTYTEAFF. DNA of the CDR3: TGTGCCAGCAGCCTACAGGGAACATACACTGAAGCTTTCTTT. J is TRBJ1-1 and V is TRBV7-6; tentatively, D is TRBD1 (6 bases). Germline CDR1 SGHVS, CDR2 FNYEAQ. The CDR3 is 14 residues long. The ends were cut back, 5 bases at V and 3 bases at J, with 13 bases in the middle. Full variable domain (missing parts from reference TRBV7-6 and TRBJ1-1): GAGVSQSPRYKVTKRGQDVALRCDPISGHVSLYWYRQALGQGPEFLTYFNYEAQQDKSGLPNDRFSAERPEGSISTLTIQRTEQRDSAMYRCASSLQGTYTEAFFGQGTRLTVV.

V is TRBV19 and J is TRBJ1-5; possibly TRBD1 for D (5 bases). The ends were cut back, 7 bases at V and 6 bases at J, with 13 bases in the middle. CDR3 length: 13 residues. CDR1 and CDR2 (germline): LNHDA, SQIVND (reference sequence). The CDR3 protein is CASTGQGSQPQHF. CDR3 nucleotide sequence: TGTGCCAGTACTGGGCAGGGTAGTCAGCCCCAGCATTTT.

The chain carries TRBV27 and TRBJ2-7, with 11 bases aligning to TRBD2. The CDR3 is made up of 15 amino acids. Germline V CDR1 and CDR2: MNHEY, SMNVEV (reference sequence). After removal of 2 bases from V and 4 bases from J, the junction contained 4 bases not matched to a gene. In DNA, the CDR3 is TGTGCCAGCAGTTTAACTAGCGGGAGTACATACGAGCAGTACTTC. Translating it yields CASSLTSGSTYEQYF.

A single count supports this clone. V and J are TRBV5-1 and TRBJ2-5; D call uncertain. The CDR3 extends over 12 amino acids. Trimming removed 0 bases at V and 4 bases at J, with 4 bases between. Germline-derived CDR1 and CDR2 are SGHRS and YFSETQ. Here the CDR3 reads CASSLAGETQYF. The CDR3 DNA is TGCGCCAGCAGCTTGGCCGGAGAGACCCAGTACTTC.

V gene TRBV5-4 combines with J gene TRBJ2-1, with 7 bases that match TRBD2. This CDR3 comprises 14 residues. Germline trimming cut 6 bases from V and 4 bases from J; bases unmatched to any gene: 7. Germline V lookup: CDR1 SGHNT, CDR2 YYREEE (reference sequence). DNA for the CDR3: TGTGCCAGCAATAAGCGGGAATGGTACAATGAGCAGTTCTTC. Its translation is CASNKREWYNEQFF.